Following are 16 T cell receptor beta chains from one sample sequenced in a study of graft-versus-host responses after intestinal transplantation (dated by TCRdb to the early 2020s). Receptor amplification or capture employed the immunoSEQ multiplex PCR assay. TCRdb took this table from immuneACCESS and kept in-frame rearrangements with V and J called. Such tables lack part of the clones; where checked against another copy, unresolved V genes explain under half of the gap, and the rest is unexplained. Present in this sample are about 23,000 clones, around nine tenths of which were seen just once. The ten largest clones capture around 2% of the sample. The source material was PBMCs, sampled almost 40 days after intestinal transplant. These receptors came from a human patient who received an intestinal transplant, so some T cells may come from the graft donor.

Points on this clone: Other DNA sequences from this sample encode an identical CDR3 as well. CDR3 protein: CASSFGYEQYF. The DNA of the CDR3 is TGTGCCAGCAGTTTCGGCTACGAGCAGTACTTC. This chain links TRBV27 with TRBJ2-7; D gene uncertain. CDR1 is MNHEY, CDR2 SMNVEV, per germline (reference sequence). V was cut by 3 bases and J by 3 bases, with 3 bases left in between. There are 11 residues in the CDR3.

The chain combines TRBV19 with TRBJ2-5, with D perhaps matching TRBD2 (6 bases). Gene TRBJ2-7 matches the end of the DNA better, so the J call may be wrong. Germline V gives CDR1 LNHDA, CDR2 SQIVND (reference sequence). This CDR3 comprises 16 residues. Here the CDR3 reads CASSRSAGFGSYEQYF. As DNA, the CDR3 is TGTGCCAGTTCGCGATCGGCGGGATTTGGTTCCTACGAGCAGTACTTC.

The chain recombines TRBV5-4 with TRBJ2-3, with D unclear. The CDR3 has 13 amino acids. Germline V gene data show CDR1 as SGHNT and CDR2 as YYREEE (reference sequence). Trimming stripped 1 base from V and 3 bases from J, with 6 bases between. CDR3 nucleotides: TGTGCCAGCAGCTTGAAGAGGACAGATACGCAGTATTTT. This sequence encodes CASSLKRTDTQYF. The full variable domain, in which reference TRBV5-4 and TRBJ2-3 provide the parts outside the CDR3, is ETGVTQSPTHLIKTRGQQVTLRCSSQSGHNTVSWYQQALGQGPQFIFQYYREEENGRGNFPPRFSGLQFPNYSSELNVNALELDDSALYLCASSLKRTDTQYFGPGTRLTVL.

The J gene is TRBJ1-4, the V gene TRBV28; no definite D call. V was shortened by 5 bases and J by 3 bases, with 10 bases between the two germline ends. The CDR3 sequence is 14 residues long. From germline, CDR1 is MDHEN and CDR2 SYDVKM. The CDR3 bases are TGTGCCAGCAGTACCCCAGGTTCTAATGAAAAACTGTTTTTT. This codes for CASSTPGSNEKLFF. The entire variable domain, with the rest obtained from reference TRBV28 and TRBJ1-4, is as follows: DVKVTQSSRYLVKRTGEKVFLECVQDMDHENMFWYRQDPGLGLRLIYFSYDVKMKEKGDIPEGYSVSREKKERFSLILESASTNQTSMYLCASSTPGSNEKLFFGSGTQLSVL.

The count of this clone is one. The chain links TRBV28 to TRBJ2-5; D remains unclear. The germline V and J ends were trimmed by 6 bases and 5 bases, with 4 bases remaining between them. The CDR3 loop spans 10 amino acids. Germline V gives CDR1 MDHEN, CDR2 SYDVKM. CDR3 loop: CASRRETQYF. The DNA of the CDR3 is TGTGCCAGCAGGAGGGAGACCCAGTACTTC.

This clone was recorded a few times. V and J are TRBV6-4 and TRBJ2-1, with D maybe TRBD2 (5 bases). The V end lost 5 bases, the J end lost 7 bases, and 12 bases lay between the germline ends. CDR1 and CDR2 from the germline V gene are MRHNA and SNTAGT. This CDR3 has 13 amino acids. As DNA, the CDR3 is TGTGCCAGCAGTCAGGACTCGCAGAATGAGCAGTTCTTC. This encodes CASSQDSQNEQFF.

This clone was detected only once. The V call is TRBV6-4, the J call TRBJ1-1; 7 bases agree with TRBD1. Germline CDR1 and CDR2: MRHNA and SNTAGT. After removal of 2 bases from V and 3 bases from J, the junction contained 0 bases not matched to a gene. CDR3 length: 13 residues. CDR3 residues: CASSDTGDTEAFF. DNA of the CDR3: TGTGCCAGCAGTGACACAGGGGACACTGAAGCTTTCTTT.

This chain connects TRBV4-3 to TRBJ2-3; D is undetermined. V was trimmed by 0 bases and J by 0 bases, leaving 7 bases between them. Germline V gene sequence: CDR1 LGHNA, CDR2 YSLEER. The CDR3 runs to 15 residues. The CDR3: CASSQDYRSTDTQYF. CDR3 bases: TGCGCCAGCAGCCAAGATTACAGAAGCACAGATACGCAGTATTTT.

The chain recombines TRBV28 with TRBJ1-6; weak D call: TRBD1 (6 bases). The CDR3 is 15 amino acids. Germline V gene data show CDR1 as MDHEN and CDR2 as SYDVKM. The ends were cut back, 3 bases at V and 4 bases at J, with 10 bases in the middle. For the CDR3, the DNA is TGTGCCAGCAGTTTGAAGGGGGGTTATAATTCACCCCTCCACTTT. It encodes CASSLKGGYNSPLHF.

The rearrangement joins TRBV4-3 to TRBJ2-3, with 8 nucleotides matching TRBD2. The CDR3 is 14 residues long. In germline, CDR1 is LGHNA, CDR2 YSLEER. The V gene end was trimmed by 6 bases and the J gene end by 4 bases; junction bases not matched to a gene: 6. The chain's CDR3 is CASSLSGSPDTQYF. The CDR3, as DNA: TGCGCCAGCAGTCTAAGCGGGAGTCCAGATACGCAGTATTTT.

The chain links TRBV4-1 to TRBJ2-7; D is undetermined. Trimming left V 1 base short and J 4 bases short, with 5 bases between. From germline, CDR1 is MGHRA and CDR2 YSYEKL. CDR3 length equals 12 residues. The CDR3, as DNA: TGCGCCAGCAGCCAAGCGCGTTACGAGCAGTACTTC. Its translation: CASSQARYEQYF.

Details on this clone: An end of the junction does not agree with germline; a read error may underlie this. This chain links TRBV28 with TRBJ1-4; the D gene is possibly TRBD1 (6 bases). Germline V CDR1 and CDR2: MDHEN, SYDVKM. The CDR3 spans 16 residues. CDR3 nucleotide sequence: TGTGCCAGCAGTACCCTGGGGGCGGAGGGTAATCAAAAACTGTTTTTT. Its protein product is CASSTLGAEGNQKLFF.

V usage is TRBV7-9 and J usage is TRBJ2-7, with a possible D match to TRBD1 (6 bases). Germline V gene lookup returns CDR1 SEHNR and CDR2 FQNEAQ (reference sequence). This CDR3 spans 16 amino acids. V was trimmed by 8 bases and J by 0 bases, leaving 20 bases between them. CDR3 amino acids: CASLNLDRSFSYEQYF. The CDR3, as DNA: TGTGCCAGCCTGAACCTCGACAGGTCATTCTCCTACGAGCAGTACTTC.

The chain is built from TRBV5-6 and TRBJ1-5; 7 positions match TRBD1. CDR3 length equals 14 residues. After removal of 6 bases from V and 4 bases from J, the junction contained 7 bases not matched to a gene. Per germline, CDR1 SGHDT and CDR2 YYEEEE. DNA of the CDR3: TGTGCCAGCAAGGCCGGGACAGATAATCAGCCCCAGCATTTT. Its translation is CASKAGTDNQPQHF. Combining the CDR3 with reference TRBV5-6 and TRBJ1-5 gives the whole variable domain DAGVTQSPTHLIKTRGQQVTLRCSPKSGHDTVSWYQQALGQGPQFIFQYYEEEERQRGNFPDRFSGHQFPNYSSELNVNALLLGDSALYLCASKAGTDNQPQHFGDGTRLSIL.

V is TRBV7-9 and J is TRBJ2-7; D is unclear. The germline gives CDR1 SEHNR, CDR2 FQNEAQ (reference sequence). V was trimmed by 5 bases and J by 3 bases, leaving 5 bases between them. The CDR3 extends over 11 amino acids. CDR3 region: CASSGSYEQYF. The CDR3 nucleotides read TGTGCCAGCAGCGGAAGCTACGAGCAGTACTTC.

V is TRBV15 and J is TRBJ2-7; TRBD2 matches at 10 bases. The CDR3 is 15 amino acids. V gave up 5 bases and J gave up 0 bases; unmatched junction bases: 4. Germline values: CDR1 LNHNV, CDR2 YYDKDF (reference sequence). CDR3 in amino acids: CATSSSGRASYEQYF. DNA for the CDR3: TGTGCCACCAGCTCAAGCGGGAGGGCCTCCTACGAGCAGTACTTC.